These 8 T cell receptor beta chains came from one sample sequenced in a study of CD8 T cells in Susac syndrome. RNA totalling about 0.45 to 1 ug underwent reverse transcription with random hexamers. TCRdb re-derived calls from the immunoSEQ multiplex PCR reads in MiXCR, one entry per CDR3 protein. Here the sample spans approximately 120,000 distinct CDR3 sequences, approximately 91% being singletons. What was sequenced was CD4+ T cells from PBMCs. The receptors shown here come from a human donor in good health.

V is TRBV5-1 and J is TRBJ1-6; a possible D gene is TRBD1 (6 bases). Trimming pared 0 bases from V and 7 bases from J, leaving 8 bases between. The CDR3 runs 14 residues. Per the germline V gene, CDR1 is SGHRS and CDR2 is YFSETQ. The CDR3 loop reads CASSLDGQNSPLHF. CDR3 coding DNA: TGCGCCAGCAGCTTGGACGGACAGAATTCACCCCTCCACTTT.

This chain uses TRBV3-1 with TRBJ2-1; D unclear. The CDR3 totals 12 residues. Germline V lookup: CDR1 LGHDT, CDR2 YNNKEL (reference sequence). Between the trimmed V and J ends, which lost 1 base and 7 bases, there was a span of 5 bases. The CDR3 nucleotides are TGTGCCAGCAGCCAAGTCAATAATGAGCAGTTCTTC. Translating gives CASSQVNNEQFF.

The chain carries TRBV14 and TRBJ1-4; D possibly corresponds to TRBD1 (5 bases). The CDR3 length is 14 residues. V was trimmed by 1 base and J by 8 bases, leaving 11 bases between them. From germline, CDR1 is SGHDN and CDR2 FVKESK. The CDR3 sequence is CASSQVGTGEKLFF. In DNA, the CDR3 is TGTGCCAGCAGCCAAGTCGGGACGGGGGAAAAACTGTTTTTT.

V usage is TRBV6-2 or TRBV6-3 and J usage is TRBJ2-5; 7 bases agree with TRBD1. Germline trimming cut 4 bases from V and 1 base from J; bases unmatched to any gene: 6. The CDR3 is 15 residues long. From germline, CDR1 is MNHEY and CDR2 SVGEGT. The CDR3 nucleotides are TGTGCCAGCAGTTCCCCACGGACAGGCCAAGAGACCCAGTACTTC. Translated, it gives CASSSPRTGQETQYF.

The chain links TRBV7-9 to TRBJ1-2; D ambiguous. Germline assignment: CDR1 SEHNR and CDR2 FQNEAQ (reference sequence). Trimming took off 4 bases at V and 5 bases at J, with 11 bases between the two ends. The CDR3 is 13 residues long. CDR3 sequence (DNA): TGTGCCAGCAGCTATTCTCAGACGTATGGCTACACCTTC. Amino acid sequence: CASSYSQTYGYTF.

This chain joins TRBV20-1 and TRBJ1-5, with D tentatively TRBD1 (6 bases). CDR1 DFQATT and CDR2 SNEGSKA come from the germline V gene (reference sequence). The CDR3 sequence is 12 residues long. V lost 5 bases, J lost 5 bases, and 10 bases lay in between. CDR3: CSASSGDQPQHF. The CDR3 DNA reads TGCAGTGCTTCTTCAGGGGATCAGCCCCAGCATTTT.

This rearrangement joins TRBV2 to TRBJ2-2; possible D gene TRBD1, 5 bases. The CDR3 is 16 amino acids. CDR1 and CDR2 (germline): SNHLY, FYNNEI. V was cut by 1 base and J by 8 bases, with 17 bases left in between. This chain's CDR3 is CASSEVTAAGAGELFF. In DNA, the CDR3 is TGTGCCAGCAGTGAAGTCACAGCCGCTGGGGCGGGGGAGCTGTTTTTT.

The chain links TRBV6-5 to TRBJ2-1, with 8 positions matching TRBD2. Germline CDR1 and CDR2: MNHEY and SVGAGI. Losses at the gene ends were 0 bases for V and 5 bases for J; bases not matched to a gene: 3. This CDR3 contains 15 residues. The CDR3 sequence is CASSYSGGRNNEQFF. The CDR3 DNA follows: TGTGCCAGCAGTTACTCGGGCGGGAGGAACAATGAGCAGTTCTTC.